The 30 T cell receptor beta chains below come from one sample, sequenced in a study of CD8 T cells in Susac syndrome. A quantity of about 0.5 to 1 ug RNA underwent reverse transcription using random hexamers. TCRdb processed the immunoSEQ multiplex PCR reads anew with MiXCR; each CDR3 protein has one entry. The sample carries approximately 140,000 distinct CDR3 sequences, 75% to 90% recorded once. The specimen sequenced was CD8+ T cells from PBMCs. The receptors shown here come from a human donor with multiple sclerosis.

This clonotype was detected only a few times. The chain recombines TRBV20-1 with TRBJ1-2; perhaps TRBD1 as D (5 bases). The V end was cut by 0 bases, the J end by 2 bases, with 16 bases between. The CDR3 contains 16 residues. Germline-derived CDR1 and CDR2 are DFQATT and SNEGSKA (reference sequence). The CDR3 DNA sequence: TGCAGTGCTAGAGATCTAGAGGGACGGGACAACTATGGCTACACCTTC. Protein product: CSARDLEGRDNYGYTF.

V is TRBV9 and J is TRBJ1-1, with a possible D match to TRBD1 (5 bases). The CDR3 is 13 residues long. Germline-derived CDR1 and CDR2 are SGDLS and YYNGEE. V was pared by 2 bases and J by 10 bases, with 15 bases between. As DNA, the CDR3 is TGTGCCAGCAGCGTCGGGACGGCCGAGAGAGCTTTCTTT. It encodes CASSVGTAERAFF.

Concerning this clonotype: An end of the junction differs from the germline gene, which may be a read error. The chain links TRBV5-1 to TRBJ1-3; unclear D gene. The germline V gene encodes CDR1 SGHRS and CDR2 YFSETQ. The CDR3 runs to 16 residues. The CDR3 loop reads CAGSLTDGGDGNTIYF. In nucleotides, the CDR3 is TGCGCCGGCAGCTTGACCGACGGTGGCGATGGAAACACCATATATTTT.

V usage is TRBV3-1 and J usage is TRBJ1-2, with TRBD1 identical over 8 bases. Germline values: CDR1 LGHDT, CDR2 YNNKEL (reference sequence). The ends lost 3 bases at V and 7 bases at J; junction bases unmatched: 4. This CDR3 comprises 13 residues. CDR3 bases: TGTGCCAGCAGCCACAGGGGGCTTTTTGGCTACACCTTC. It codes for CASSHRGLFGYTF.

This clonotype was detected only once. This rearrangement joins TRBV4-3 to TRBJ2-1, with TRBD2 matching 7 bases. Trimming cost V 2 bases and J 8 bases; bases outside gene matches: 6. The CDR3 covers 14 residues. The germline V gene encodes CDR1 LGHNA and CDR2 YSLEER. CDR3 residues: CASSQSGIGYEQFF. Here the CDR3 DNA reads TGCGCCAGCAGCCAAAGCGGGATTGGGTATGAGCAGTTCTTC.

The CDR3: CASGFAVWDSMNTEAFF. CDR3 in DNA: TGTGCTAGTGGTTTCGCGGTCTGGGACAGCATGAACACTGAAGCTTTCTTT. The chain combines TRBV12-5 with TRBJ1-1; 7 bases line up with TRBD1. With V trimmed by 3 bases and J by 0 bases, 10 bases remained unmatched. This CDR3 spans 17 amino acids. Germline CDR1 LGHNT, CDR2 FRNRAP.

The chain has TRBV4-3 and TRBJ2-1; D call uncertain. Trimming removed 4 bases from V and 0 bases from J, with 13 bases in between. CDR1 LGHNA and CDR2 YSLEER come from the germline V gene. This CDR3 region has 16 residues. CDR3 bases: TGCGCCAGCAGCCGGGATACCTCGAACTCCTACAATGAGCAGTTCTTC. Protein: CASSRDTSNSYNEQFF.

The chain has TRBV12-3 or TRBV12-4 and TRBJ2-5, with 8 bases aligning to TRBD2. There are 14 residues in the CDR3. The J segment lost 10 bases and the V segment lost 6 bases, leaving 13 bases of the junction unmatched. DNA for the CDR3: TGTGCCAGCAGCCCGACCCCGGGACTAGTGGGCCAGTACTTC. The encoded protein is CASSPTPGLVGQYF.

This chain links TRBV4-1 with TRBJ2-3; D is unclear. The V end was cut by 1 base, the J end by 3 bases, with 11 bases between. This CDR3 spans 15 amino acids. Germline V gives CDR1 MGHRA, CDR2 YSYEKL. CDR3 DNA: TGCGCCAGCAGCCAAGGGGCAGGTAGAACAGATACGCAGTATTTT. Its protein product is CASSQGAGRTDTQYF.

In this sample, this clonotype turned up once. As DNA, the CDR3 is TGCGCCAGCAGCCTCATGACCAATTCACCCCTCCACTTT. Its translation: CASSLMTNSPLHF. The chain carries TRBV4-1 and TRBJ1-6; D not resolved. The V end lost 4 bases, the J end lost 7 bases, and 8 bases lay between the germline ends. This CDR3 has 13 amino acids. Germline V gene lookup returns CDR1 MGHRA and CDR2 YSYEKL.

The chain combines TRBV28 with TRBJ2-2; 13 bases agree with TRBD2. Unmatched junction bases numbered 3, after V lost 2 bases and J lost 0 bases. The germline V gene encodes CDR1 MDHEN and CDR2 SYDVKM. This CDR3 comprises 18 residues. CDR3 nucleotide sequence: TGTGCCAGCAGTTTACTGACTAGCGGGGGGACGAACACCGGGGAGCTGTTTTTT. Translation: CASSLLTSGGTNTGELFF. The entire variable domain, with the rest obtained from reference TRBV28 and TRBJ2-2, is as follows: DVKVTQSSRYLVKRTGEKVFLECVQDMDHENMFWYRQDPGLGLRLIYFSYDVKMKEKGDIPEGYSVSREKKERFSLILESASTNQTSMYLCASSLLTSGGTNTGELFFGEGSRLTVL.

This clonotype was recorded only once. The rearrangement joins TRBV20-1 to TRBJ1-1; D possibly corresponds to TRBD1 (5 bases). The CDR3 has 13 residues. The V and J ends lost 5 bases and 1 base respectively, with 11 bases between them. CDR1 and CDR2 (germline): DFQATT, SNEGSKA (reference sequence). The CDR3 coding sequence is TGCAGTGCTTGGGGCAGCGAGAACACTGAAGCTTTCTTT. As protein: CSAWGSENTEAFF.

V and J are TRBV6-1 and TRBJ1-2; TRBD1 might be the D (5 bases). The CDR3 extends over 14 amino acids. Per the germline V gene, CDR1 is MNHNS and CDR2 is SASEGT. The V gene lost 10 bases and the J gene lost 8 bases, with 23 bases spanning the gap. The DNA for the CDR3 is TGTGCCACCCGACCGATCCTCCAAGGGGAAGGCTACACCTTC. Translated, it gives CATRPILQGEGYTF.

The chain combines TRBV4-1 with TRBJ2-1, with D uncertain. The length of the CDR3 is 12 residues. V was pared by 10 bases and J by 3 bases, with 10 bases between. Germline V gives CDR1 MGHRA, CDR2 YSYEKL. CDR3 DNA: TGCGCCACGGCGCAGAGCTACAATGAGCAGTTCTTC. It is translated as CATAQSYNEQFF.

This chain uses TRBV24-1 with TRBJ2-3; D not resolved. Germline CDR1 and CDR2: KGHDR and SFDVKD. Trimming removed 0 bases from V and 3 bases from J, with 6 bases in between. CDR3 length: 14 amino acids. The DNA of the CDR3 is TGTGCCACCAGTGATTTGAGGTCGACAGATACGCAGTATTTT. This translates into CATSDLRSTDTQYF.

The rearrangement joins TRBV5-1 to TRBJ2-7; D is tentatively TRBD1 or TRBD2 (5 bases each). CDR3 length: 14 residues. Germline CDR1 and CDR2: SGHRS and YFSETQ. V lost 5 bases and J lost 0, with 12 bases in between. The CDR3 nucleotides read TGCGCCAGCAGGATGGCAGGGAGCTCCTACGAGCAGTACTTC. This encodes CASRMAGSSYEQYF.

The V call is TRBV20-1, the J call TRBJ2-3; no clear D gene. V lost 3 bases and J 12 bases, leaving 4 bases between the germline ends. Germline V lookup: CDR1 DFQATT, CDR2 SNEGSKA (reference sequence). The CDR3 consists of 8 residues. CDR3 protein: CSASGQYF. CDR3 DNA: TGCAGTGCTAGCGGTCAGTATTTT.

This rearrangement joins TRBV4-3 to TRBJ2-3, with 14 bases lining up with TRBD2. This CDR3 has 18 amino acids. The V and J ends lost 4 bases and 5 bases, in that order; junction bases with no gene match: 11. In germline, CDR1 is LGHNA, CDR2 YSLEER. The CDR3 DNA is TGCGCCAGCAGCCCCCATGGGACTAGCGGGAGAGGAGTAGATACGCAGTATTTT. Its protein product is CASSPHGTSGRGVDTQYF.

This clonotype was detected once. The chain recombines TRBV7-9 with TRBJ1-6; no definite D call. Germline assignment: CDR1 SEHNR and CDR2 FQNEAQ (reference sequence). The CDR3 runs to 14 residues. V lost 6 bases and J lost 7, with 13 bases in between. The DNA of the CDR3 is TGTGCCAGCAGGGGAGAGCGCTGGAATTCACCCCTCCACTTT. Its protein is CASRGERWNSPLHF. Based on the CDR3 plus reference TRBV7-9 and TRBJ1-6, the full variable domain is DTGVSQNPRHKITKRGQNVTFRCDPISEHNRLYWYRQTLGQGPEFLTYFQNEAQLEKSRLLSDRFSAERPKGSFSTLEIQRTEQGDSAMYLCASRGERWNSPLHFGNGTRLTVT.

This chain connects TRBV29-1 to TRBJ2-3; 13 bases align to TRBD2. CDR3 length: 16 residues. The germline V gene has CDR1 SQVTM and CDR2 ANQGSEA. The V gene end was trimmed by 4 bases and the J gene end by 4 bases; junction bases not matched to a gene: 8. The CDR3 loop is CSVVGTSGVGADTQYF. In DNA form, the CDR3 reads TGCAGCGTTGTGGGGACTAGCGGGGTAGGGGCAGATACGCAGTATTTT.

This clonotype came up a few times. Written as DNA, the CDR3 is TGTGCCAGCTCACCGGATGGACGAGACGAGCAGTACTTC. Residues: CASSPDGRDEQYF. The chain is built from TRBV18 and TRBJ2-7; D unresolved. V was cut by 3 bases and J by 5 bases, with 11 bases left in between. Germline lookup yields CDR1 KGHSH and CDR2 LQKENI. This CDR3 is built from 13 residues.

The chain employs TRBV19 and TRBJ2-1, with D unclear. This CDR3 is 14 amino acids long. The germline V gene encodes CDR1 LNHDA and CDR2 SQIVND (reference sequence). V lost 7 bases and J 2 bases, leaving 12 bases between the germline ends. Here the CDR3 reads CASKVQSPYNEQFF. CDR3 DNA sequence: TGTGCCAGTAAGGTCCAGAGCCCCTACAATGAGCAGTTCTTC.

The chain has TRBV28 and TRBJ2-5; tentatively, D is TRBD1 or TRBD2 (6 bases each). The CDR3 is made up of 13 amino acids. Between the trimmed V and J ends, which lost 3 bases and 5 bases, there was a span of 10 bases. The germline V gene has CDR1 MDHEN and CDR2 SYDVKM. CDR3 residues: CASSLGGAETQYF. DNA for the CDR3: TGTGCCAGCAGTTTGGGGGGCGCGGAGACCCAGTACTTC.

The chain is built from TRBV10-2 and TRBJ2-5; D may correspond to TRBD1 or TRBD2 (5 bases each). The CDR3 runs 13 residues. V lost 6 bases, J lost 4 bases, and 12 bases lay in between. Germline CDR1 reads WSHSY; CDR2 reads SAAADI. The CDR3 nucleotides read TGCGCCAGCAGGTCAGGGACGGGAGAGACCCAGTACTTC. This translates into CASRSGTGETQYF.

The CDR3 region has the DNA TGTGCCAGCAGTGATGTTCAGGACAGGGGGCTGTACGAGCAGTACTTC. It codes for CASSDVQDRGLYEQYF. The V and J genes are TRBV2 and TRBJ2-7; TRBD1 agrees at 11 bases. Germline loops: CDR1 SNHLY, CDR2 FYNNEI. The V gene end was trimmed by 3 bases and the J gene end by 4 bases; junction bases not matched to a gene: 8. The CDR3 contains 16 residues.

The chain employs TRBV27 and TRBJ2-1; D unclear. V dropped 5 bases and J dropped 6 bases, with 11 bases sitting between them. The CDR3 extends over 13 amino acids. Germline V gene lookup returns CDR1 MNHEY and CDR2 SMNVEV (reference sequence). Here the CDR3 reads CASSLLPLNEQFF. The CDR3 DNA is TGTGCCAGCAGTCTTTTGCCCCTCAATGAGCAGTTCTTC.

The chain has TRBV2 and TRBJ2-3, with a tentative D call TRBD1 (6 bases). Deletions cut 2 bases from V and 10 bases from J, with 16 bases between. The V gene's germline CDR1 is SNHLY and CDR2 FYNNEI. There are 14 residues in the CDR3. The CDR3, as DNA: TGTGCCAGCAGTGAAATGTCGGGGACATTCGCGCAGTATTTT. This codes for CASSEMSGTFAQYF.

The V call is TRBV12-3 or TRBV12-4, the J call TRBJ1-2; D call uncertain. V shed 7 bases and J shed 5 bases, with 20 bases lying between them. The CDR3 is 15 amino acids. CDR3 in DNA: TGTGCCAGCACCCTAGGCAACACTTTCTGGTATGGCTACACCTTC. It codes for CASTLGNTFWYGYTF.

The chain joins TRBV19 to TRBJ1-1; D remains unclear. This CDR3 is 13 amino acids long. CDR1 is LNHDA, CDR2 SQIVND, per germline (reference sequence). V was shortened by 6 bases and J by 5 bases, with 13 bases between the two germline ends. In DNA, the CDR3 is TGTGCCAGTAGCGCCGGGGTGGGGACTGAAGCTTTCTTT. Translation gives CASSAGVGTEAFF.

This clonotype was seen just once. J is TRBJ2-1 and V is TRBV6-5, with TRBD2 matching 9 bases. The V gene end was trimmed by 7 bases and the J gene end by 4 bases; junction bases not matched to a gene: 5. Germline loops: CDR1 MNHEY, CDR2 SVGAGI. The CDR3 is 14 amino acids. CDR3 sequence reads: CASKAGGQYNEQFF. The CDR3 DNA reads as TGTGCCAGCAAAGCGGGGGGACAATACAATGAGCAGTTCTTC.